What follows are 32 T cell receptor beta chains derived from one specimen sequenced in a study of chemoradiotherapy in HPV16-positive cancers. Here immunoSEQ multiplex PCR was the method, and the copy in TCRdb shows in-frame clones only, minus some. This repertoire shows about 32,000 clones, roughly 77% found once; its top ten account for 3.8%. The starting material was blood, obtained from a patient who underwent chemoradiotherapy. These receptor sequences come from a human donor with HPV-associated anogenital cancer.

V and J are TRBV25-1 and TRBJ1-4; D gene uncertain. This CDR3 has 12 amino acids. Trimming pared 6 bases from V and 8 bases from J, leaving 10 bases between. CDR1 and CDR2 from the germline V gene are MGHDK and SYGVNS. The CDR3 here is CASRDHNEKLFF. The CDR3 bases are TGTGCCAGCAGGGACCACAACGAAAAACTGTTTTTT. The full variable domain, its missing parts supplied by reference TRBV25-1 and TRBJ1-4, is EADIYQTPRYLVIGTGKKITLECSQTMGHDKMYWYQQDPGMELHLIHYSYGVNSTEKGDLSSESTVSRIRTEHFPLTLESARPSHTSQYLCASRDHNEKLFFGSGTQLSVL.

The chain carries TRBV6-5 and TRBJ1-1; 8 bases align to TRBD1. J gave up 8 bases and V 5 bases, and 7 bases lay outside the gene matches. This CDR3 comprises 13 residues. The germline V gene encodes CDR1 MNHEY and CDR2 SVGAGI. For the CDR3, the DNA is TGTGCCAGCAGTCGTGCCCAGGGGGCCGAAGCTTTCTTT. Its protein product is CASSRAQGAEAFF.

This chain connects TRBV6-5 to TRBJ1-6, with 7 bases lining up with TRBD1. Unmatched junction bases numbered 8, after V lost 5 bases and J lost 10 bases. The germline V gene encodes CDR1 MNHEY and CDR2 SVGAGI. This CDR3 is 14 amino acids long. CDR3 DNA: TGTGCCAGCAGTCGTAACAGGGGAGTCTCACCCCTCCACTTT. Its protein product is CASSRNRGVSPLHF.

The count of this clone is one. The V gene is TRBV15, the J gene TRBJ2-7; 7 nucleotides line up with TRBD2. CDR1 is LNHNV and CDR2 is YYDKDF in the germline V gene (reference sequence). V was clipped by 1 base and J by 4 bases; unmatched bases: 4. The CDR3 is 14 amino acids. The CDR3 region is CATSRAGLGYEQYF. The CDR3 nucleotides read TGTGCCACCAGCAGAGCCGGACTAGGGTACGAGCAGTACTTC.

The chain employs TRBV5-6 and TRBJ2-1, with a weak D call TRBD2 (6 bases). Germline V gene sequence: CDR1 SGHDT, CDR2 YYEEEE. CDR3 size: 17 residues. V dropped 3 bases and J dropped 0 bases, with 16 bases sitting between them. Here the CDR3 reads CASSSVGLFSSYNEQFF. For the CDR3, the DNA is TGTGCCAGCAGCTCGGTCGGACTATTCAGCTCCTACAATGAGCAGTTCTTC.

The chain couples TRBV7-9 to TRBJ2-7; possibly TRBD1 or TRBD2 for D (5 bases each). CDR1 and CDR2 (germline): SEHNR, FQNEAQ (reference sequence). The CDR3 runs to 14 residues. Trimming pared 5 bases from V and 1 base from J, leaving 12 bases between. The CDR3: CASSPGTDSYEQYF. DNA for the CDR3: TGTGCCAGCAGCCCCGGGACGGATTCCTACGAGCAGTACTTC.

The chain joins TRBV6-4 to TRBJ2-1, with D tentatively TRBD2 (5 bases). The CDR3 has 15 amino acids. V lost 11 bases and J 4 bases, leaving 21 bases between the germline ends. Looked up from germline, CDR1 is MRHNA and CDR2 is SNTAGT. The CDR3 is CAASDLSGKYNEQFF. DNA of the CDR3: TGTGCCGCATCCGATTTGTCGGGGAAATACAATGAGCAGTTCTTC.

This sequence joins TRBV19 and TRBJ1-1; D unclear. Germline assignment: CDR1 LNHDA and CDR2 SQIVND (reference sequence). This CDR3 has 14 amino acids. Between the trimmed V and J ends, which lost 3 bases and 0 bases, there was a span of 8 bases. The CDR3 protein is CASSIFALNTEAFF. Written as DNA, the CDR3 is TGTGCCAGTAGTATTTTCGCCTTGAACACTGAAGCTTTCTTT.

The chain uses TRBV11-2 and TRBJ2-2; D gene unclear. The V gene's germline CDR1 is SGHAT and CDR2 FQNNGV. V was clipped by 2 bases and J by 7 bases, with 8 bases between them. The CDR3 totals 13 residues. The CDR3, as DNA: TGTGCCAGCAGCTTAATAGGACGCGGGGAGCTGTTTTTT. This encodes CASSLIGRGELFF.

The chain is built from TRBV5-1 and TRBJ1-1; unclear D gene. The germline gives CDR1 SGHRS, CDR2 YFSETQ. Between the trimmed V and J ends, which lost 0 bases and 1 base, there was a span of 13 bases. This CDR3 spans 16 amino acids. The CDR3 loop is CASSLVGLASNTEAFF. The CDR3 DNA is TGCGCCAGCAGCTTGGTCGGATTAGCCTCGAACACTGAAGCTTTCTTT.

The J gene is TRBJ2-3, the V gene TRBV7-3; D possibly corresponds to TRBD2 (5 bases). The CDR3 loop spans 14 amino acids. V was trimmed by 5 bases and J by 2 bases, leaving 11 bases between them. Germline CDR1 is SGHTA and CDR2 is FQGTGA. CDR3 sequence reads: CASSRDIDTDTQYF. CDR3 DNA sequence: TGTGCCAGCAGCCGGGATATCGACACAGATACGCAGTATTTT.

The rearrangement links TRBV9 to TRBJ1-6; perhaps TRBD1 as D (6 bases). The CDR3 runs to 17 residues. The germline V gene has CDR1 SGDLS and CDR2 YYNGEE. The V end was cut by 0 bases, the J end by 1 base, with 11 bases between. Here the CDR3 DNA reads TGTGCCAGCAGCGTAGAGGGGGGAATATCCTATAATTCACCCCTCCACTTT. Its translation is CASSVEGGISYNSPLHF.

The gene calls are TRBV2 and TRBJ2-5; 12 bases are shared with TRBD2. Germline trimming cut 0 bases from V and 5 bases from J; bases unmatched to any gene: 7. CDR3 length equals 17 residues. Looked up from germline, CDR1 is SNHLY and CDR2 is FYNNEI. DNA of the CDR3: TGTGCCAGCAGTGAAGCATGGCTAGCGGGGGGGCGGGAGACCCAGTACTTC. This encodes CASSEAWLAGGRETQYF.

The CDR3 region has the DNA TGTGCCAGCAGCGTAGGATTGCTAGATACGCAGTATTTT. It specifies CASSVGLLDTQYF. This chain joins TRBV9 and TRBJ2-3; D gene uncertain. The CDR3 has 13 amino acids. Trimming pared 0 bases from V and 5 bases from J, leaving 7 bases between. Germline CDR1 and CDR2: SGDLS and YYNGEE.

In this sample, this clone turned up a few times. The chain carries TRBV5-1 and TRBJ1-1; 8 positions agree with TRBD1. Looked up from germline, CDR1 is SGHRS and CDR2 is YFSETQ. CDR3 length equals 15 residues. J gave up 2 bases and V 4 bases, and 7 bases lay outside the gene matches. CDR3 amino acids: CASSEGTGDNTEAFF. For the CDR3, the DNA is TGCGCCAGCAGCGAGGGGACAGGCGATAACACTGAAGCTTTCTTT.

This clone was observed a single time. The V gene is TRBV7-9, the J gene TRBJ1-3; D gene uncertain. The CDR3 is made up of 16 amino acids. Germline CDR1 reads SEHNR; CDR2 reads FQNEAQ (reference sequence). Between the trimmed V and J ends, which lost 5 bases and 4 bases, there was a span of 18 bases. The DNA for the CDR3 is TGTGCCAGCAGCCCACCGGACCGATCCGGAGGAAACACCATATATTTT. This sequence encodes CASSPPDRSGGNTIYF. The full variable domain, its missing parts supplied by reference TRBV7-9 and TRBJ1-3, is DTGVSQNPRHKITKRGQNVTFRCDPISEHNRLYWYRQTLGQGPEFLTYFQNEAQLEKSRLLSDRFSAERPKGSFSTLEIQRTEQGDSAMYLCASSPPDRSGGNTIYFGEGSWLTVV.

Only one count was recorded for this clone. This CDR3 is CASSAYSPVSEAFF. Here the CDR3 DNA reads TGTGCCAGTAGTGCTTACAGCCCGGTTTCTGAAGCTTTCTTT. The V and J genes are TRBV19 and TRBJ1-1, with D unresolved. The CDR3 sequence is 14 residues long. The V end lost 5 bases, the J end lost 6 bases, and 16 bases lay between the germline ends. Germline CDR1 LNHDA, CDR2 SQIVND (reference sequence). The full variable domain, completed using reference TRBV19 and TRBJ1-1, is DGGITQSPKYLFRKEGQNVTLSCEQNLNHDAMYWYRQDPGQGLRLIYYSQIVNDFQKGDIAEGYSVSREKKESFPLTVTSAQKNPTAFYLCASSAYSPVSEAFFGQGTRLTVV.

The chain recombines TRBV7-2 with TRBJ2-5; tentatively, D is TRBD1 or TRBD2 (6 bases each). CDR1 and CDR2 from the germline V gene are SGHTA and FQGNSA. The germline V and J ends were trimmed by 6 bases and 5 bases, with 10 bases remaining between them. The CDR3 spans 12 residues. CDR3 sequence reads: CASSSGGETQYF. The CDR3 bases are TGTGCCAGCAGTTCCGGGGGCGAGACCCAGTACTTC.

The chain combines TRBV30 with TRBJ2-5; a weak D match, TRBD2 (5 bases). The CDR3 extends over 13 amino acids. Trimming cost V 1 base and J 1 base, with 7 bases left between them. The germline V gene encodes CDR1 GTSNPN and CDR2 SVGIG (reference sequence). The DNA of the CDR3 is TGTGCCTGGAGTGGCGGGTCCCAAGAGACCCAGTACTTC. This translates into CAWSGGSQETQYF.

This chain joins TRBV18 and TRBJ1-1; D may be TRBD1 (6 bases). V shed 3 bases and J shed 3 bases, with 11 bases lying between them. CDR3 length: 14 amino acids. Germline CDR1 KGHSH, CDR2 LQKENI. Here the CDR3 reads CASSPQGRDTEAFF. CDR3 in DNA: TGTGCCAGCTCACCCCAGGGGAGGGACACTGAAGCTTTCTTT.

V is TRBV19 and J is TRBJ2-7; D not resolved. V was clipped by 5 bases and J by 3 bases, with 11 bases between them. Germline values: CDR1 LNHDA, CDR2 SQIVND (reference sequence). This CDR3 region has 13 residues. The CDR3 protein is CASSLGRSYEQYF. DNA for the CDR3: TGTGCCAGTAGTTTAGGACGGAGCTACGAGCAGTACTTC.

This clone was seen a handful of times. The chain joins TRBV29-1 to TRBJ1-2; TRBD1 matches at 8 bases. This CDR3 comprises 15 residues. Germline CDR1 reads SQVTM; CDR2 reads ANQGSEA. J was trimmed by 2 bases and V by 4 bases; bases with no gene match: 9. CDR3 nucleotides: TGCAGCGTTGCCGACAGGGGCCGCTCCAACTATGGCTACACCTTC. Protein: CSVADRGRSNYGYTF.

J is TRBJ2-5 and V is TRBV30, with 11 nucleotides matching TRBD2. The CDR3 runs to 14 residues. CDR1 is GTSNPN, CDR2 SVGIG, per germline (reference sequence). The V gene end was trimmed by 2 bases and the J gene end by 5 bases; junction bases not matched to a gene: 4. In nucleotides, the CDR3 is TGTGCCTGGAGTATAGCGGGGGGGCTGGAGACCCAGTACTTC. Protein: CAWSIAGGLETQYF.

The J gene is TRBJ2-7, the V gene TRBV7-9; the D call may be TRBD1 or TRBD2 (5 bases each). Trimming shortened V by 3 bases and J by 0 bases, and 9 bases separated the two germline ends. Germline CDR1 is SEHNR and CDR2 is FQNEAQ (reference sequence). The CDR3 has 14 residues. CDR3 bases: TGTGCCAGCAGCTTCCGGGGCCTCTCCTACGAGCAGTACTTC. Amino acid sequence: CASSFRGLSYEQYF.

The chain has TRBV7-3 and TRBJ1-1; D call uncertain. Germline values: CDR1 SGHTA, CDR2 FQGTGA. The ends were cut back, 1 base at V and 2 bases at J, with 5 bases in the middle. The CDR3 has 13 residues. This chain's CDR3 is CASSLSVNTEAFF. In DNA, the CDR3 is TGTGCCAGCAGCTTAAGTGTAAACACTGAAGCTTTCTTT.

The gene calls are TRBV30 and TRBJ2-3; 7 bases line up with TRBD1. V lost 3 bases and J lost 0; bases outside the gene matches: 6. This CDR3 comprises 15 residues. Per the germline V gene, CDR1 is GTSNPN and CDR2 is SVGIG (reference sequence). The CDR3 DNA follows: TGTGCCTGGAGGCCGGGACAGACTAGCACAGATACGCAGTATTTT. As protein: CAWRPGQTSTDTQYF.

This chain's CDR3 is CASSLLGSGGERIYNEQFF. CDR3 in DNA: TGTGCCAGCAGCTTATTAGGGTCGGGCGGGGAGAGGATCTACAATGAGCAGTTCTTC. This chain joins TRBV7-9 and TRBJ2-1; D perhaps matches TRBD2 (6 bases). Trimming stripped 2 bases from V and 3 bases from J, with 23 bases between. Germline V gene sequence: CDR1 SEHNR, CDR2 FQNEAQ (reference sequence). There are 19 residues in the CDR3. The full variable domain, in which reference TRBV7-9 and TRBJ2-1 provide the parts outside the CDR3, is DTGVSQNPRHKITKRGQNVTFRCDPISEHNRLYWYRQTLGQGPEFLTYFQNEAQLEKSRLLSDRFSAERPKGSFSTLEIQRTEQGDSAMYLCASSLLGSGGERIYNEQFFGPGTRLTVL.

V is TRBV29-1 and J is TRBJ1-2, with a tentative D call TRBD1 (5 bases). V lost 4 bases to trimming and J lost 7 bases, with 10 bases between them. CDR3 length equals 11 residues. Germline V gene sequence: CDR1 SQVTM, CDR2 ANQGSEA. The chain's CDR3 is CSVAKGFGYTF. CDR3 nucleotide sequence: TGCAGCGTTGCTAAGGGGTTTGGCTACACCTTC.

This clone was seen once. This chain joins TRBV5-1 and TRBJ2-2, with D possibly being TRBD1 (5 bases). Between the trimmed V and J ends, which lost 2 bases and 7 bases, there was a span of 15 bases. The CDR3 has 15 residues. Germline V lookup: CDR1 SGHRS, CDR2 YFSETQ. Here the CDR3 DNA reads TGCGCCAGCAGCTTTGGCCAGGGCAATGTCGGGGAGCTGTTTTTT. Its translation is CASSFGQGNVGELFF.

J is TRBJ1-1 and V is TRBV4-3, with D hard to call. This CDR3 spans 16 amino acids. Germline V lookup: CDR1 LGHNA, CDR2 YSLEER. Deletions cut 1 base from V and 1 base from J, with 13 bases between. DNA of the CDR3: TGCGCCAGCAGCCAAGCGGCCCCGGTCCCGAACACTGAAGCTTTCTTT. Encoded protein: CASSQAAPVPNTEAFF.

The chain recombines TRBV9 with TRBJ1-3; 8 nucleotides agree with TRBD1. Trimming at V came to 7 bases and at J to 1 base, leaving 13 bases not matched to a gene. The CDR3 sequence is 17 residues long. The germline V gene encodes CDR1 SGDLS and CDR2 YYNGEE. CDR3 protein: CASGNAFDRGSGNTIYF. DNA for the CDR3: TGTGCCAGCGGAAACGCCTTCGACAGGGGTTCTGGAAACACCATATATTTT.

In this sample, this clone turned up once. The chain has TRBV9 and TRBJ2-7; D not certain. Germline values: CDR1 SGDLS, CDR2 YYNGEE. V gave up 0 bases and J gave up 1 base, with 11 bases separating them. CDR3 length: 15 residues. CDR3 in amino acids: CASSVGPSSSYEQYF. The CDR3 DNA sequence: TGTGCCAGCAGCGTAGGCCCCAGCAGTTCCTACGAGCAGTACTTC.